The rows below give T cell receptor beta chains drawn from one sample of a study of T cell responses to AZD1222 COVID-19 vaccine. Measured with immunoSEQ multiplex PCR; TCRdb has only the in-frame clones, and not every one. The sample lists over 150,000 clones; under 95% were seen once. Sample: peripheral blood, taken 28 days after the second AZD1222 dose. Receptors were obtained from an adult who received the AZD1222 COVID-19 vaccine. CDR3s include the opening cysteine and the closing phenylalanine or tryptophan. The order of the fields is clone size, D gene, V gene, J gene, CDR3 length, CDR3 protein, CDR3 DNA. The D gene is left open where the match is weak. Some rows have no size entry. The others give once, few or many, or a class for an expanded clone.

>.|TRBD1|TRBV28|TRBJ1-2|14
CASSSGQDHYGYTF
TGTGCCAGCAGTTCGGGACAGGACCACTATGGCTACACCTTC
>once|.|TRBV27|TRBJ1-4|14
CASSTGRTNEKLFF
TGTGCCAGCAGTACAGGGAGGACTAATGAAAAACTGTTTTTT
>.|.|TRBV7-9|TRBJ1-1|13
CASSPEVNTEAFF
TGTGCCAGCAGCCCAGAAGTGAACACTGAAGCTTTCTTT
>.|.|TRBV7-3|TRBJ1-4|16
CASSSRTRGLNEKLFF
TGTGCCAGCAGCTCCAGGACCCGGGGACTTAATGAAAAACTGTTTTTT
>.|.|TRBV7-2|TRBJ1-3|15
CASSLASGRGNTIYF
TGTGCCAGCAGCTTAGCGTCAGGGCGCGGAAACACCATATATTTT
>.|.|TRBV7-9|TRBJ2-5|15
CASSPLGGLGETQYF
TGTGCCAGCAGCCCCCTCGGGGGGCTGGGGGAGACCCAGTACTTC
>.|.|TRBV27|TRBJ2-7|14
CASSSPGWGYEQYF
TGTGCCAGCAGTTCCCCAGGGTGGGGCTACGAGCAGTACTTC
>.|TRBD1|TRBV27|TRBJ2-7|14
CASSRTGGSYEQYF
TGTGCCAGCAGTCGGACAGGGGGCTCCTACGAGCAGTACTTC
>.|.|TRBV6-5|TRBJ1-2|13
CASSYLAGYGYTF
TGTGCCAGCAGTTACTTGGCTGGCTATGGCTACACCTTC
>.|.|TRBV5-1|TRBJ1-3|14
CASSLTGAGYTIYF
TGCGCCAGCAGCTTGACGGGGGCAGGGTACACCATATATTTT
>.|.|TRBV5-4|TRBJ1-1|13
CASSPSDDTEAFF
TGTGCCAGCAGCCCGTCAGATGACACTGAAGCTTTCTTT
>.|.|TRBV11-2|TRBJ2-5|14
CASSPWGYQETQYF
TGTGCCAGCAGTCCCTGGGGCTACCAAGAGACCCAGTACTTC
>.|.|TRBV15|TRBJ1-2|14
CATSRGYSLSGYTF
TGTGCCACCAGCAGAGGTTACAGTCTATCTGGCTACACCTTC
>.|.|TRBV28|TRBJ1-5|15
CASSSGAGGNQPQHF
TGTGCCAGCAGTTCGGGTGCGGGGGGCAATCAGCCCCAGCATTTT
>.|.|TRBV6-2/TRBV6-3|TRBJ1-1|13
CASSPRTFRRAFF
TGTGCCAGCAGCCCCCGGACCTTTCGGCGAGCTTTCTTT
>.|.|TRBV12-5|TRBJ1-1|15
CASQGPKGLDTEAFF
TGTGCTAGCCAAGGACCGAAGGGGTTGGACACTGAAGCTTTCTTT